The subject of this entry is one T cell receptor beta chain. The data stem from a study of PD-L1 blockade in urothelial cancer. Time point defined: peripheral blood 6 weeks after treatment start. Profiling relied on immunoSEQ multiplex PCR, and the TCRdb table lists in-frame clones only, not all of them. Among 50,000 to 55,000 clones listed, approximately 90% were seen once. This CDR3 comprises 13 residues. Germline lookup yields CDR1 SGHNT and CDR2 YYREEE (reference sequence). V gave up 5 bases and J gave up 4 bases, with 12 bases separating them. The receptor was isolated from a man aged 55 to 69 with urothelial cancer. J is TRBJ1-2 and V is TRBV5-4; a possible D gene is TRBD1 (5 bases). The specimen comprised PBMCs, sampled around atezolizumab (anti-PD-L1) treatment. The CDR3 sequence is CASSQWGGYGYTF. CDR3 nucleotide sequence: TGTGCCAGCAGTCAGTGGGGGGGCTATGGCTACACCTTC.